Presented here are 19 T cell receptor beta chains from one specimen sequenced in a study of CD8 T cells in ankylosing spondylitis. One entry per CDR3 protein, called by TCRdb with MiXCR from the 5' RACE reads. The sample has about 240,000 distinct CDR3 sequences, roughly a quarter seen once; the top ten hold 0.5% to 0.65%. Sequenced: blood, either unsorted or a sorted T cell fraction (not recorded which). Receptor source: a male donor with ankylosing spondylitis or in good health (not recorded which).

This clonotype was detected a few times. The chain recombines TRBV12-3 or TRBV12-4 with TRBJ2-7; no reliable D call. Trimming took 6 bases from V and 0 from J, leaving 9 bases between them. The CDR3 runs 13 residues. CDR3 protein: CASRRLSSYEQYF. CDR3 nucleotide sequence: TGTGCCAGCAGGCGTCTTAGCTCCTACGAGCAGTACTTC.

V usage is TRBV2 and J usage is TRBJ1-6; 8 bases are a match to TRBD1. The V segment lost 7 bases and the J segment 8 bases; nucleotides outside the gene matches: 4. Germline V gives CDR1 SNHLY, CDR2 FYNNEI. The CDR3 sequence is 13 residues long. The chain's CDR3 is CASTQDRDSPLHF. The CDR3 DNA reads TGTGCCAGCACCCAGGACAGGGATTCACCCCTCCACTTT.

This clonotype was detected many times. The chain recombines TRBV20-1 with TRBJ2-1, with a tentative D call TRBD2 (6 bases). CDR1 is DFQATT and CDR2 is SNEGSKA in the germline V gene (reference sequence). The CDR3 loop spans 15 amino acids. V lost 0 bases and J 8 bases, leaving 17 bases between the germline ends. CDR3 sequence (DNA): TGCAGTGCTAGAGATGGGGCAGGGAGGTCAGATGAGCAGTTCTTC. Translated: CSARDGAGRSDEQFF.

The V gene is TRBV5-5, the J gene TRBJ2-7; D remains ambiguous. This CDR3 spans 13 amino acids. Germline CDR1 SGHKS, CDR2 YYEKEE (reference sequence). The V and J ends lost 4 bases and 6 bases respectively, with 14 bases between them. CDR3 loop: CASSPGPVCEQYF. Written as DNA, the CDR3 is TGTGCCAGCAGCCCTGGGCCTGTCTGCGAGCAGTACTTC.

The chain couples TRBV4-1 to TRBJ1-2; D not resolved. Looked up from germline, CDR1 is MGHRA and CDR2 is YSYEKL. Trimming removed 1 base from V and 10 bases from J, with 13 bases in between. The CDR3 is 13 amino acids. This CDR3 is CASSQVGGADYTF. CDR3 in DNA: TGCGCCAGCAGCCAAGTCGGCGGAGCAGACTACACCTTC.

CDR3: CASSLELAGEAFF. The CDR3 DNA follows: TGCGCCAGCAGCTTGGAGTTGGCAGGTGAAGCTTTCTTT. This chain joins TRBV5-1 and TRBJ1-1; D is uncertain. Between the trimmed V and J ends, which lost 0 bases and 7 bases, there was a span of 10 bases. The CDR3 sequence is 13 residues long. The germline gives CDR1 SGHRS, CDR2 YFSETQ.

The chain joins TRBV30 to TRBJ1-6; TRBD1 might be the D (6 bases). The CDR3 is 13 amino acids. Per germline, CDR1 GTSNPN and CDR2 SVGIG (reference sequence). Trimming removed 4 bases at V and 7 bases at J, with 11 bases between. CDR3 protein: CAWIGQINSPLHF. CDR3 sequence (DNA): TGTGCCTGGATAGGACAGATAAATTCACCCCTCCACTTT.

This clonotype was seen at least ten times. V gene TRBV29-1 combines with J gene TRBJ1-4; D unclear. Germline V gives CDR1 SQVTM, CDR2 ANQGSEA. The CDR3 extends over 13 amino acids. Trimming removed 7 bases at V and 6 bases at J, with 15 bases between. CDR3 loop: CSATGRADEKLFF. The CDR3 nucleotides read TGCAGCGCTACGGGCCGAGCCGATGAAAAACTGTTTTTT.

J is TRBJ2-7 and V is TRBV6-1; TRBD1 aligns across 9 bases. CDR3 length equals 14 residues. V shed 7 bases, J shed 4 bases, and the junction held 8 bases outside the gene matches. Germline V gene lookup returns CDR1 MNHNS and CDR2 SASEGT. The CDR3: CASTRGQGVYEQYF. The CDR3 coding sequence is TGTGCCAGCACCCGGGGACAGGGAGTATACGAGCAGTACTTC.

At least ten counts were recorded for this clonotype. V is TRBV20-1 and J is TRBJ2-7, with TRBD1 identical over 8 bases. From germline, CDR1 is DFQATT and CDR2 SNEGSKA (reference sequence). The V and J ends lost 5 bases and 3 bases, in that order; junction bases with no gene match: 3. The CDR3 extends over 12 amino acids. The CDR3 protein is CSAVQGVYEQYF. DNA of the CDR3: TGCAGTGCTGTACAGGGGGTCTACGAGCAGTACTTC.

V gene TRBV12-5 combines with J gene TRBJ2-1; D gene unclear. The CDR3 has 12 residues. Trimming stripped 1 base from V and 11 bases from J, with 9 bases between. Germline CDR1 and CDR2: LGHNT and FRNRAP. The CDR3, as DNA: TGTGCTAGTGGTTTGGGTACAGTAAAGCAGTTCTTC. This gives the protein CASGLGTVKQFF.

This clonotype appeared many times. The chain uses TRBV10-2 and TRBJ1-2, with no clear D. The CDR3 contains 13 residues. Trimming took off 6 bases at V and 7 bases at J, with 15 bases between the two ends. Germline values: CDR1 WSHSY, CDR2 SAAADI. CDR3 sequence reads: CASSPLRTAGYTF. The CDR3 DNA reads TGCGCCAGCAGCCCCCTTAGGACTGCTGGCTACACCTTC.

This clonotype was seen repeatedly, ten times or more. The rearrangement links TRBV6-1 to TRBJ2-3, with TRBD2 matching 10 bases. V trimming: 6 bases; J trimming: 2 bases; junction bases outside the gene matches: 5. CDR1 and CDR2 (germline): MNHNS, SASEGT. The CDR3 spans 15 residues. The CDR3 DNA reads as TGTGCCAGCAGGATAGCGGGGGGATACACAGATACGCAGTATTTT. Amino acids: CASRIAGGYTDTQYF.

The chain combines TRBV20-1 with TRBJ2-7; 7 bases fit TRBD2. This CDR3 is 15 amino acids long. Trimming took 1 base from V and 2 from J; bases not matched to a gene: 8. The germline CDR1 and CDR2 sequences are DFQATT and SNEGSKA (reference sequence). The CDR3: CSARVPGGITYEQYF. DNA of the CDR3: TGCAGTGCTAGAGTCCCCGGGGGGATTACCTACGAGCAGTACTTC.

The gene calls are TRBV12-3 or TRBV12-4 and TRBJ1-2; D is ambiguous. This CDR3 region has 10 residues. Trimming took 1 base from V and 6 from J, leaving 0 bases between them. The CDR3 region is CASSLDGYTF. Written as DNA, the CDR3 is TGTGCCAGCAGTTTAGATGGCTACACCTTC.

Many counts were recorded for this clonotype. The rearrangement links TRBV29-1 to TRBJ1-2, with 8 bases that match TRBD1. CDR3 length: 13 amino acids. V trimming: 6 bases; J trimming: 8 bases; junction bases outside the gene matches: 11. The germline CDR1 and CDR2 sequences are SQVTM and ANQGSEA. As DNA, the CDR3 is TGCAGCGTGAATGCCGACAGGGGAAGAGGCTACACCTTC. Translated, it gives CSVNADRGRGYTF.

This clonotype was found a few times. V usage is TRBV12-3 or TRBV12-4 and J usage is TRBJ2-5; no clear D gene. The V gene lost 1 base and the J gene lost 14 bases, with 14 bases spanning the gap. There are 12 residues in the CDR3. CDR3 in DNA: TGTGCCAGCAGTTTAGATCTCGGGCCGCGATACTTC. Protein: CASSLDLGPRYF.

This clonotype came up a few times. The CDR3 loop reads CASSPRTGRGANVLTF. As DNA, the CDR3 is TGTGCCAGCAGTCCGAGGACGGGGAGGGGGGCCAACGTCCTGACTTTC. The V gene is TRBV6-1, the J gene TRBJ2-6, with D possibly being TRBD2 (6 bases). Germline values: CDR1 MNHNS, CDR2 SASEGT. This CDR3 is 16 amino acids long. With 5 bases removed from V and 4 bases from J, the gap between germline ends came to 15 bases.

This clonotype has only a few counts. The CDR3 loop reads CSPSTGDEAFF. Here the CDR3 DNA reads TGCAGTCCATCGACGGGAGATGAAGCTTTCTTT. The genes are TRBV20-1 and TRBJ1-1; D is undetermined. Deletions cut 8 bases from V and 7 bases from J, with 14 bases between. The CDR3 has 11 residues. The germline CDR1 and CDR2 sequences are DFQATT and SNEGSKA (reference sequence).